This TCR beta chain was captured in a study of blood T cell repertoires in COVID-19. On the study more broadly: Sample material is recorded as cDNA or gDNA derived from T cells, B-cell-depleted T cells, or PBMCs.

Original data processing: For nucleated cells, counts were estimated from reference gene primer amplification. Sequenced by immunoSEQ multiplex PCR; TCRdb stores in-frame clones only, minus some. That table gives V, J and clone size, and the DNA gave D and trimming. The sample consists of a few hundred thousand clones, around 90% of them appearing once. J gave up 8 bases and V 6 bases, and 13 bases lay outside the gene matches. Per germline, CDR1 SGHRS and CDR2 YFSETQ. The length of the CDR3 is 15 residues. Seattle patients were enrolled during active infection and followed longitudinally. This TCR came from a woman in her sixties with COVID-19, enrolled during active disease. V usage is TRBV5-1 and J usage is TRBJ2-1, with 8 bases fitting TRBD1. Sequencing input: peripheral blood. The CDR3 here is CASTWTGLRWDEQFF. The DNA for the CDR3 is TGCGCCAGCACTTGGACAGGGTTACGGTGGGATGAGCAGTTCTTC.